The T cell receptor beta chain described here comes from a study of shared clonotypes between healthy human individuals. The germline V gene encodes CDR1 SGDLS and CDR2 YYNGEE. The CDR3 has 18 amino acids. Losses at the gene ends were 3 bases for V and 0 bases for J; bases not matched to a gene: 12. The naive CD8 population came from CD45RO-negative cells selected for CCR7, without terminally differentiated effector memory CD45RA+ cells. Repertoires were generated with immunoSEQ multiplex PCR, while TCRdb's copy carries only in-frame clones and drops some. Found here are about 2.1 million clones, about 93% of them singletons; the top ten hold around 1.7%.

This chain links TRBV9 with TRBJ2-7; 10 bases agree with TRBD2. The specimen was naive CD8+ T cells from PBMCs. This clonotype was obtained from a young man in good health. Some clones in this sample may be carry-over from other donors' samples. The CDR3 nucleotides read TGTGCCAGCAGCGATCAGGCTAGCGGGAGCAAATTCTCCTACGAGCAGTACTTC. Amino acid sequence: CASSDQASGSKFSYEQYF.